The 15 T cell receptor beta chains below come from one sample, sequenced in a study of T cells in Graves' hyperthyroidism and ophthalmopathy. TCR beta CDR3 regions were amplified from RNA. A set of HTBI primers served as the primers for a first-round RT-PCR of the TCR CDR3. Each CDR3 protein is one row after TCRdb ran MiXCR on the multiplex PCR reads. This sample has around 700,000 distinct CDR3 sequences; roughly a sixth occur once, and the top ten carry roughly 17%. Material: blood. All receptors derive from a woman aged 45-59 years with Graves' hyperthyroidism that later progressed to Graves' ophthalmopathy.

V and J are TRBV12-3 or TRBV12-4 and TRBJ2-2; 9 positions agree with TRBD1. There are 16 residues in the CDR3. The trim removed 2 bases at V and 5 bases at J, leaving 6 bases unmatched. The CDR3 DNA reads TGTGCCAGCAGTTTATCAGGGACAGGGATGACCGGGGAGCTGTTTTTT. It codes for CASSLSGTGMTGELFF.

Here the CDR3 reads CASSLRDKIYNEQFF. CDR3 sequence (DNA): TGCGCCAGCAGCCTCCGGGACAAGATCTACAATGAGCAGTTCTTC. V usage is TRBV5-1 and J usage is TRBJ2-1; D is possibly TRBD1 (6 bases). CDR1 and CDR2 (germline): SGHRS, YFSETQ. V dropped 4 bases and J dropped 3 bases, with 14 bases sitting between them. CDR3 length: 15 residues.

This clonotype was picked up many times. The chain employs TRBV3-1 and TRBJ1-2; D is ambiguous. The CDR3 has 17 amino acids. Germline V lookup: CDR1 LGHDT, CDR2 YNNKEL (reference sequence). The V end was cut by 4 bases, the J end by 0 bases, with 18 bases between. CDR3 in amino acids: CASSLTRGFLANYGYTF. In nucleotides, the CDR3 is TGTGCCAGCAGCCTCACCCGCGGGTTCCTAGCTAACTATGGCTACACCTTC.

The chain employs TRBV4-2 and TRBJ1-2; maybe TRBD1 (5 bases). Between the trimmed V and J ends, which lost 3 bases and 8 bases, there was a span of 19 bases. Germline V gives CDR1 LGHNA, CDR2 YNFKEQ. The CDR3 sequence is 15 residues long. The CDR3: CASSQEENGGFGYTF. Here the CDR3 DNA reads TGTGCCAGCAGCCAGGAGGAAAACGGGGGTTTCGGCTACACCTTC.

In its sample, this clonotype was seen a few times. CDR3 nucleotides: TGTGCCAGTAGAGGACAGGGGGGCCTGGGGAATTCACCCCTCCACTTT. Translating it yields CASRGQGGLGNSPLHF. The V call is TRBV19, the J call TRBJ1-6; TRBD1 agrees at 10 bases. Germline CDR1 reads LNHDA; CDR2 reads SQIVND (reference sequence). The CDR3 runs 16 residues. V dropped 6 bases and J dropped 7; count of bases not matched to a gene: 9.

This clonotype was found many times. The CDR3 region is CASSKNLDEQFF. The CDR3 nucleotides are TGTGCCAGCAGCAAGAACCTGGATGAGCAGTTCTTC. This chain connects TRBV11-2 to TRBJ2-1; D is unclear. Germline V lookup: CDR1 SGHAT, CDR2 FQNNGV. Trimming took off 5 bases at V and 8 bases at J, with 10 bases between the two ends. This CDR3 contains 12 residues.

There are a few counts of this clonotype. Possible read error: a much larger clone is one base away. This chain connects TRBV11-2 to TRBJ2-7, with no clear D. Germline values: CDR1 SGHAT, CDR2 FQNNGV. The CDR3 extends over 13 amino acids. The DNA of the CDR3 is TGTGCCAGCAGCTTAGTGAAGGGCTACGAGCGGTACTTC. It yields the protein CASSLVKGYERYF.

In the case of this clonotype: The junction shows a germline mismatch at one end, possibly a read error. The rearrangement joins TRBV9 to TRBJ1-4, with D possibly being TRBD1 (5 bases). CDR1 and CDR2 from the germline V gene are SGDLS and YYNGEE. This CDR3 comprises 14 residues. The CDR3 region has the DNA TGTGCCAGCAGCTCTACTCTGGGGGGTGAAAAACTGCTTTTT. This codes for CASSSTLGGEKLLF.

In its sample, this clonotype was seen a few times. The J gene is TRBJ1-1, the V gene TRBV20-1, with D unresolved. The CDR3 loop spans 12 amino acids. Germline loops: CDR1 DFQATT, CDR2 SNEGSKA (reference sequence). Trimming stripped 3 bases from V and 10 bases from J, with 15 bases between. The CDR3 DNA follows: TGCAGTGCTAGTTCGGGGTTCCCTGGAGCTTTCTTT. This encodes CSASSGFPGAFF.

This clonotype was detected many times. The chain is built from TRBV10-3 and TRBJ1-1, with D perhaps TRBD1 (6 bases). The ends were cut back, 1 base at V and 0 bases at J, with 15 bases in the middle. The V gene's germline CDR1 is ENHRY and CDR2 SYGVKD. This CDR3 is 17 amino acids long. The CDR3 spells CAISEYRDTSMNTEAFF. The CDR3 nucleotides are TGTGCCATCAGTGAGTACCGGGACACCTCTATGAACACTGAAGCTTTCTTT.

The rearrangement uses TRBV7-8 and TRBJ2-7; D ambiguous. V was cut by 0 bases and J by 5 bases, with 11 bases left in between. Germline CDR1 SGHVS, CDR2 FQNEAQ. The CDR3 runs 14 residues. The CDR3 DNA sequence: TGTGCCAGCAGCTTAGCGGGCGGAGTTCACGAGCAGTACTTC. It translates to CASSLAGGVHEQYF.

J is TRBJ1-1 and V is TRBV2; TRBD1 matches 7 bases. V was clipped by 8 bases and J by 8 bases; unmatched bases: 8. Germline V CDR1 and CDR2: SNHLY, FYNNEI. This CDR3 comprises 12 residues. CDR3 sequence reads: CASPRDSAEAFF. The DNA for the CDR3 is TGTGCCAGCCCGCGGGACAGTGCCGAAGCTTTCTTT. The full variable domain, in which reference TRBV2 and TRBJ1-1 provide the parts outside the CDR3, is EPEVTQTPSHQVTQMGQEVILRCVPISNHLYFYWYRQILGQKVEFLVSFYNNEISEKSEIFDDQFSVERPDGSNFTLKIRSTKLEDSAMYFCASPRDSAEAFFGQGTRLTVV.

There are many counts of this clonotype. The chain combines TRBV3-1 with TRBJ1-5; D ambiguous. This CDR3 is 16 amino acids long. Germline lookup yields CDR1 LGHDT and CDR2 YNNKEL (reference sequence). V lost 1 base to trimming and J lost 0 bases, with 10 bases between them. The CDR3 coding sequence is TGTGCCAGCAGCCAAGCCGCCTCGGGTAGCAATCAGCCCCAGCATTTT. Translation gives CASSQAASGSNQPQHF.

This clonotype was found many times. The chain recombines TRBV11-2 with TRBJ2-3; weak D call: TRBD1 (6 bases). CDR3 length: 15 residues. Per germline, CDR1 SGHAT and CDR2 FQNNGV. V lost 3 bases and J 2 bases, leaving 12 bases between the germline ends. The CDR3 loop is CASSLMGHLTDTQYF. The CDR3 DNA is TGTGCCAGCAGCTTGATGGGACACCTCACAGATACGCAGTATTTT.

This clonotype was counted at least ten times. The chain joins TRBV6-1 to TRBJ2-7; possible D gene TRBD2, 6 bases. Germline values: CDR1 MNHNS, CDR2 SASEGT. The CDR3 has 17 residues. V dropped 1 base and J dropped 5 bases, with 21 bases sitting between them. CDR3 DNA sequence: TGTGCCAGCAGTGAAGTGTCTAGAGGAGGGTGGGGCGACGAGCAGTACTTC. It codes for CASSEVSRGGWGDEQYF.